The rows below give T cell receptor beta chains drawn from one sample of a study of T cell repertoires in cytomegalovirus infection. Each CDR3 protein gets one entry after TCRdb re-called the reads with MiXCR. The repertoire holds 640,000 or so distinct CDR3 sequences, with around a third as singletons. These TCRs are of unknown antigen specificity. This sample comprised cultured PBMCs, obtained from culture after CMV antigen stimulation. These receptors came from a human donor in good health (CMV status not recorded). Some clones in this sample may be carry-over from other donors' samples. The CDR3 runs from the conserved cysteine through the conserved F or W. Clone size is shown for a subset of rows, as once, few, many or a class of expanded clone.

>.|TRBJ2-7|TRBV6-6
CASSRLTAYEQYF
>.|TRBJ1-1|TRBV15
CATSRGGGEDTEAFF
>.|TRBJ2-7|TRBV9
CASSVGSGGRVTYEQYF
>.|TRBJ2-2|TRBV18
CASSPAGFNTGELFF
>.|TRBJ2-1|TRBV24-1
CATSDPSASSYNEQFF
>.|TRBJ2-1|TRBV27
CASSLDLGGASYNEQFF
>few|TRBJ1-6|TRBV19
CASSAVRQGHSPLHF
>few|TRBJ2-7|TRBV12-3/TRBV12-4
CASRRQGTALYEQYF
>.|TRBJ2-5|TRBV7-9
CASSTRTVGHRGQYF
>.|TRBJ2-3|TRBV7-6
CASSFKAGQDTQYF
>.|TRBJ2-4|TRBV2
CASSFGTSGELAKNIQYF
>.|TRBJ2-3|TRBV6-6
CASSYSIGYTDTQYF
>many|TRBJ2-1|TRBV7-8
CASSLGTAINEQFF
>few|TRBJ2-3|TRBV2
CAISGFRTDTQYF
>many|TRBJ1-4|TRBV7-9
CASSPGQGGEKLFF
>few|TRBJ2-1|TRBV7-2
CASSREWGSHEQFF
>few|TRBJ1-6|TRBV2
CASQSFGGSYNSPLHF
>few|TRBJ2-1|TRBV12-5
CASGLTPRGGRSYEQFF
>.|TRBJ2-5|TRBV23-1
CASSQSRDRQETQYF
>.|TRBJ2-7|TRBV4-3
CASSQDLGTPRQYF
>few|TRBJ2-7|TRBV7-2
CASSLFGGYEQYF
>.|TRBJ2-6|TRBV12-3/TRBV12-4
CASSFGANVLTF
>.|TRBJ2-5|TRBV7-2
CASSPAGIQETQYF
>many|TRBJ1-2|TRBV7-9
CASSLPGTGFFAGYTF
>few|TRBJ2-3|TRBV11-3
CASSLGVWGSNTDTQYF
>.|TRBJ2-5|TRBV7-8
CASSMVDTETQYF
>few|TRBJ2-1|TRBV5-4
CASSTGTTYNEQFF
>few|TRBJ1-3|TRBV7-2
CASSFQAGNTIYF
>.|TRBJ1-5|TRBV19
CASSVGGVWTQHF
>.|TRBJ2-3|TRBV6-1
CASRDRPRDTQYF
>.|TRBJ1-4|TRBV7-8
CASSLARTGAGEKLFF
>once|TRBJ2-1|TRBV29-1
CSVVRQAINEQFF
>few|TRBJ2-3|TRBV10-2
CASSESGAGGSTDTQYF
>many|TRBJ2-1|TRBV7-6
CASKGETGVLSHEQFF
>few|TRBJ2-3|TRBV10-2
CASSEGLAGTDTQYF
>.|TRBJ1-5|TRBV5-5
CASSLGQGNNQPQHF
>few|TRBJ2-7|TRBV28
CASSITHGQVSYEQYF
>.|TRBJ2-5|TRBV6-2/TRBV6-3
CASSNRTSGAQETQYF
>few|TRBJ1-5|TRBV6-1
CASSVTVGGNQPQHF
>.|TRBJ2-5|TRBV4-1
CASSRSGVGGQQETQYF
>.|TRBJ2-1|TRBV12-3/TRBV12-4
CASSSQLAGVNEQFF
>.|TRBJ1-5|TRBV20-1
CSASAGARQPQHF
>.|TRBJ2-6|TRBV6-5
CASSSITDSGANVLTF
>.|TRBJ1-6|TRBV7-8
CASSLVYRVGSGPYSPIHF
>.|TRBJ1-4|TRBV9
CASSVGAGREKLFF
>few|TRBJ2-1|TRBV28
CASSSSGKEQFF
>.|TRBJ2-2|TRBV4-1
CASSQLGGRNTGELFF
>.|TRBJ1-5|TRBV11-2
CASSGVGSSNQPQHF
>.|TRBJ1-5|TRBV12-3/TRBV12-4
CASSFYSGNQPQHF
>many|TRBJ1-5|TRBV12-3/TRBV12-4
CASSSPVRELSLARQPQHF
>few|TRBJ2-3|TRBV20-1
CSLERGSTDTQYF